This T cell receptor (beta chain) is drawn from a study of OX40 agonist ivuxolimab in advanced cancers. Regarding the research as a whole: Ivuxolimab, which targeted the costimulatory receptor OX40 (CD134), was an agonistic, fully human IgG2 monoclonal antibody. Intravenous ivuxolimab was administered to patients every 2 weeks at six dose levels: 0.01, 0.1, 0.3, 1.5, 3 and 10 mg/kg. Of the approximately 50 patients in dose escalation, around 20 had hepatocellular carcinoma, some 15 had melanoma, 9 had renal cell carcinoma and 9 had head and neck cancer. The dose-escalation cohort was almost 85% male with a mean age of 60 years, ranging from roughly 23 to 90. Patients were allowed to have had prior anti-PD-1, anti-PD-L1 or anti-CTLA-4 therapy, and roughly 40% of the dose-escalation patients had previously received checkpoint inhibitors. Partial responses occurred in three dose-escalation patients: two with cutaneous melanoma and one with hepatocellular carcinoma. The point of sequencing TCRbeta in the periphery was to test whether ivuxolimab changed TCR sequence diversity and drove clonal T-cell expansion. The monotherapy dose-escalation portion (N of about 57 patients) of the phase I ivuxolimab trial is reported in the paper. Findings and caveats that apply to the study as a whole: At doses from 0.1 to 3.0 mg/kg, clonal expansion was seen in both CD4+ and CD8+ blood T cells between baseline and week 6. Which antigens the clonally expanded peripheral T cells were specific for was not determined. Partial responders in the 0.1-3.0 mg/kg groups had among the lowest normalized peripheral clonal expansion, especially among CD8+ T cells. After ivuxolimab, expanded clones were on average more numerous among CD8+ T cells than among CD4+ T cells. Low levels of normalized T-cell clonal expansion were also seen in some patients who did not respond.

As for this clone: Its antigen remains unidentified. The sample holds no much larger clone one base away, and base qualities are not on file.

Patients with autoimmune disease history or receiving systemic immunosuppression were excluded from the trial. Peripheral blood for TCR sequencing was collected from all dose cohorts at baseline, on cycle 4 day 1, and on cycle 7 day 1. The samples were taken from a phase I, first-in-human, multicenter, open-label dose-escalation trial of ivuxolimab. Adults with locally advanced or metastatic melanoma, renal cell carcinoma, hepatocellular carcinoma or head and neck squamous cell carcinoma were enrolled in the trial. CD4+ and CD8+ T cells were sorted separately from peripheral blood before TCR sequencing. For sequencing of the TCRbeta CDR3 region, genomic DNA was extracted from the sorted cells. The immunoSEQ Assay was used to sequence the TCRbeta CDR3 regions. The table comes from immuneACCESS by way of TCRdb, which keeps in-frame sequences with V and J called. Part of the clones is missing from these tables; in studies checked, under half for an unresolved V gene and the rest for unknown reasons. Across this sample there are tens of thousands of clones, with 70% to 90% seen only once. The ten top clones hold roughly 3.5% of the sample.

The germline V gene specifies SGHTA as CDR1 and FQGNSA as CDR2. The junction carries 19 bases between V and J, which are trimmed by 2 bases and 5 bases respectively. The CDR3 contains 17 residues, cysteine and phenylalanine counted. Kept here is only the CDR3 DNA, which spans 51 bases and is read in frame from base 1. Sequences were derived from CD4+ or CD8+ T cells sorted from blood, sampled in a trial of the OX40 agonist ivuxolimab. The sequence is built from TRBV7-2 and TRBJ1-3; TRBD1 is a possible D gene, resting on 6 matching bases. The TCR was taken from an adult with an advanced solid tumor such as melanoma, head and neck, liver or kidney cancer. This receptor has the CDR3 CASSLFGGRDERNTIYF. The DNA sequence is given as TGTGCCAGCAGCTTATTTGGGGGCAGGGATGAACGAAACACCATATATTTT.